This T cell receptor (beta chain) was sequenced during a study of response to subunit inactivated influenza vaccine. Per the germline V gene, CDR1 is SGHRS and CDR2 is YFSETQ. This CDR3 is 14 amino acids long. V was clipped by 0 bases and J by 4 bases, with 10 bases between them. TCRdb itself ran the RT-PCR reads through MiXCR, one entry per CDR3 protein. The table shows under 950,000 distinct CDR3 sequences, with 21% occurring only once. This specimen was PBMCs from blood, taken less than 6 days after vaccination. This chain joins TRBV5-1 and TRBJ1-1; the D gene is possibly TRBD1 (6 bases). The receptor's source is a man aged 50 to 59 who received an inactivated influenza vaccine. The CDR3 here is CASSLEQGVTEAFF. In nucleotides, the CDR3 is TGCGCCAGCAGCTTGGAACAGGGAGTCACTGAAGCTTTCTTT.